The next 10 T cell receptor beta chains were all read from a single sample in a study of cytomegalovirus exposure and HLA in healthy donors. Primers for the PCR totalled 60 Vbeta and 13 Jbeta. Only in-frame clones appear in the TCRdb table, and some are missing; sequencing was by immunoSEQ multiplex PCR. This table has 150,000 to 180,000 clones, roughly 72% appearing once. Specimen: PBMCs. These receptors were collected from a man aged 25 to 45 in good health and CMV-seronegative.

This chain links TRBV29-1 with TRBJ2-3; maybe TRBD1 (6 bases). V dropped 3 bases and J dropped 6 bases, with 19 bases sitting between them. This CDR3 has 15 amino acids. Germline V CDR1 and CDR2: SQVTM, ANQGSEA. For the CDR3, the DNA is TGCAGCGTTGACAACCAGGGGACGTCCGTGGATACGCAGTATTTT. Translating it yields CSVDNQGTSVDTQYF.

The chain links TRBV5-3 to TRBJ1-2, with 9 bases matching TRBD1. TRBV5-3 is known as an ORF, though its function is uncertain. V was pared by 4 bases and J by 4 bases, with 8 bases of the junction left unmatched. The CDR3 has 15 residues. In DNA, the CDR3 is TGTGCCAGAAGCATGTGGACAGGGGAAAGCTATGGCTACACCTTC. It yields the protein CARSMWTGESYGYTF.

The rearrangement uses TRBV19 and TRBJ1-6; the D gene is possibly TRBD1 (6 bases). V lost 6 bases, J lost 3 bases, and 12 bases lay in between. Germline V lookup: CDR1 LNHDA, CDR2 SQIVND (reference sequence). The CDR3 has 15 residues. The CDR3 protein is CASSPGQIYNSPLHF. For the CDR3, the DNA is TGTGCCAGTAGCCCCGGACAGATCTATAATTCACCCCTCCACTTT.

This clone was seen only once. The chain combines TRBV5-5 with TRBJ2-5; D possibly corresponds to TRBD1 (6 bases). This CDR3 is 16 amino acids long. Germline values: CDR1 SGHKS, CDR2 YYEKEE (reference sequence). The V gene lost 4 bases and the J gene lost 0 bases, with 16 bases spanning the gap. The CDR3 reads CASSAYPGQYQETQYF. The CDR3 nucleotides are TGTGCCAGCAGCGCGTACCCTGGACAGTACCAAGAGACCCAGTACTTC.

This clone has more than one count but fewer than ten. The CDR3 region is CASRQANNEQFF. CDR3 DNA: TGCGCCAGCAGACAGGCAAACAATGAGCAGTTCTTC. V and J are TRBV5-1 and TRBJ2-1; D possibly corresponds to TRBD1 (5 bases). Germline loops: CDR1 SGHRS, CDR2 YFSETQ. Trimming cost V 5 bases and J 5 bases, with 8 bases left between them. This CDR3 is 12 amino acids long.

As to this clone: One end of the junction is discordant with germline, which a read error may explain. In DNA form, the CDR3 reads TGTTCCAGTCAGGGTTTGTTCTACGAGCAGTACTTC. Translation gives CSSQGLFYEQYF. The rearrangement uses TRBV7-9 and TRBJ2-7; D is possibly TRBD1 (5 bases). CDR3 length: 12 amino acids. Germline CDR1 reads SEHNR; CDR2 reads FQNEAQ (reference sequence).

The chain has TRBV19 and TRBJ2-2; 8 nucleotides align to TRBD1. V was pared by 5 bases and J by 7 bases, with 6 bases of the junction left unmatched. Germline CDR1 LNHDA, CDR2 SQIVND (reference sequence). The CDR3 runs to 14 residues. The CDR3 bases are TGTGCCAGTAGTGGGGACAGGCCGGTCGGGGAGCTGTTTTTT. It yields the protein CASSGDRPVGELFF.

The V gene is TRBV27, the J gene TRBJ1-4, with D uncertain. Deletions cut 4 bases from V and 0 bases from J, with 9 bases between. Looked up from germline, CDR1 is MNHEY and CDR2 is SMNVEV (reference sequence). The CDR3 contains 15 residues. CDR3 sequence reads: CASSSLPATNEKLFF. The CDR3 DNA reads TGTGCCAGCAGTTCCCTTCCGGCAACTAATGAAAAACTGTTTTTT.

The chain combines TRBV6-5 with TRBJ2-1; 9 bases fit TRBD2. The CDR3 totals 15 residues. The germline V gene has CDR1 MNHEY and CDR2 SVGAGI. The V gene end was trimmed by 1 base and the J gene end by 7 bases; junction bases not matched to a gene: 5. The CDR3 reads CASSYYAGGRNEQFF. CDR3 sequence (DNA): TGTGCCAGCAGTTACTATGCGGGGGGGAGAAATGAGCAGTTCTTC.

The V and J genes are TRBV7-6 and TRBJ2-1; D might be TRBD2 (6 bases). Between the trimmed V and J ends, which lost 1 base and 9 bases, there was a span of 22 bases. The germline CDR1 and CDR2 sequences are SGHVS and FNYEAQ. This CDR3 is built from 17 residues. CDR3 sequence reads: CASSLGRIGGGTSEQFF. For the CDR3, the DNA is TGTGCCAGCAGCTTAGGGAGAATTGGAGGAGGGACGAGTGAGCAGTTCTTC.